Listed below are T cell receptor beta chains from one sample, sequenced in a study of shared clonotypes between healthy human individuals. The protocol was immunoSEQ multiplex PCR, while the TCRdb copy is restricted to in-frame clones and leaves out a portion. The sample contains approximately 840,000 clones, about 96% of which appear only once. Sequenced: naive CD8+ T cells sorted from blood. These receptors were taken from a man aged 25-45 years in good health. CDR3s include the opening cysteine and the closing phenylalanine or tryptophan. D genes are given only for firm matches. Only some rows state a clone size, as once, few, many or a class for expanded clones.

j_call clone_size d_call v_call cdr3_nt cdr3_aa
TRBJ2-1 NA NA TRBV4-3 TGCGCCAGCAGCCCAGCGGTGTTCTCCTACAATGAGCAGTTCTTC CASSPAVFSYNEQFF
TRBJ2-5 NA NA TRBV7-9 TGTGCCAGCAGCTTAGTAGTTGGGGTACATCAAGAGACCCAGTACTTC CASSLVVGVHQETQYF
TRBJ1-1 NA NA TRBV10-3 TGTGCCATCAGTTCAGGGACCACTGAAGCTTTCTTT CAISSGTTEAFF
TRBJ2-7 NA TRBD2 TRBV27 TGTGCCAGCAGTTTATCATTAGCGGGAGACTACGAGCAGTACTTC CASSLSLAGDYEQYF
TRBJ2-7 few NA TRBV7-9 TGTGCCAGCAGCCCCGTCGTCGACGAGCAGTACTTC CASSPVVDEQYF
TRBJ2-7 NA NA TRBV13 TGTGCCAGCAGCTTGGGGGCGAGGGGCGAGCAGTACTTC CASSLGARGEQYF
TRBJ1-3 NA NA TRBV15 TGTGCCACTAACGACCTAGCTGGAAACACCATATATTTT CATNDLAGNTIYF
TRBJ2-7 NA NA TRBV7-6 TGTGCCAGCAGCTTAGTAGAGAGCCCCTACGAGCAGTACTTC CASSLVESPYEQYF
TRBJ2-1 NA NA TRBV9 TGTGCCAGCAGCGCGGCGGGACTCAACTACAATGAGCAGTTCTTC CASSAAGLNYNEQFF
TRBJ1-2 NA NA TRBV6-1 TGTGCCAGCAGTCCCGTGGGTTCTCTTGGCTACACCTTC CASSPVGSLGYTF
TRBJ2-1 once NA TRBV7-3 TGTGCCAGCAGCCCGACCTTAGCGGAGGCTTCCTACAATGAGCAGTTCTTC CASSPTLAEASYNEQFF
TRBJ1-2 NA NA TRBV11-2 TGTGCCAGCAGCTTAGATCTAATTGGAGGGCGAGGGAACTATGGCTACACCTTC CASSLDLIGGRGNYGYTF
TRBJ1-5 NA TRBD1 TRBV18 TGTGCCAGCTCACCCGGACAGGTTAGCAATCAGCCCCAGCATTTT CASSPGQVSNQPQHF
TRBJ2-1 NA NA TRBV14 TGTGCCAGCAGCCAAGACGGGTACAATGAGCAGTTCTTC CASSQDGYNEQFF
TRBJ2-7 NA NA TRBV19 TGTGCCAGTAGTATAATCCCCGGGCCCGAGCAGTACTTC CASSIIPGPEQYF
TRBJ2-1 once NA TRBV2 TGTGCCAGCAGTGAATCCCAGGGGCCAACCTACAATGAGCAGTTCTTC CASSESQGPTYNEQFF
TRBJ2-7 NA NA TRBV4-1 TGCGCCAGCAGCTCCTCATACGAGCAGTACTTC CASSSSYEQYF
TRBJ2-4 NA NA TRBV4-1 TGCGCCAGCAGCCAAGCTCTAGGAAACATTCAGTACTTC CASSQALGNIQYF
TRBJ2-1 NA NA TRBV4-3 TGCGCCAGCAGCCAAGATAGAACGGTGAGCTCCTACAATGAGCAGTTCTTC CASSQDRTVSSYNEQFF
TRBJ2-1 NA TRBD2 TRBV7-7 TGTGCCAGCAGCTCCGGGGGGATGGGCAATGAGCAGTTCTTC CASSSGGMGNEQFF
TRBJ2-3 NA NA TRBV4-3 TGCGCCAGCAGCCAAGCGACCTCAGATACGCAGTATTTT CASSQATSDTQYF
TRBJ2-3 NA NA TRBV5-1 TGCGCCAGCAGAACGAGGGAGCAGAGAGATACGCAGTATTTT CASRTREQRDTQYF
TRBJ2-2 once TRBD1 TRBV27 TGTGCCAGCAGTTTCCAGACAGGGCTTGTCGGGGAGCTGTTTTTT CASSFQTGLVGELFF
TRBJ2-7 few NA TRBV6-5 TGTGCCAGCAGTTACCAGGGGACCTCCTACGAGCAGTACTTC CASSYQGTSYEQYF
TRBJ2-3 NA NA TRBV27 TGTGCCAGCAGTTTAAATGGCGGCACAGATACGCAGTATTTT CASSLNGGTDTQYF
TRBJ1-2 once NA TRBV27 TGTGCCAGCAGTTTAGGAATTAACTATGGCTACACCTTC CASSLGINYGYTF
TRBJ2-3 NA TRBD2 TRBV2 TGTGCCAGCAGTGAGTGGCTAGCGGGAGGCACAGATACGCAGTATTTT CASSEWLAGGTDTQYF
TRBJ2-7 NA NA TRBV19 TGTGCCAGTAGACAAACCGGGACTCCGGCCCACGAGCAGTACTTC CASRQTGTPAHEQYF
TRBJ2-3 NA NA TRBV27 TGTGCCAGCAGTCCCTCCTTAGCGGCCTTGACGCATACGCAGTATTTT CASSPSLAALTHTQYF
TRBJ2-7 NA TRBD2 TRBV9 TGTGCCAGCAGCGCCACTAGCGGGAGGTCGTCCGACGAGCAGTACTTC CASSATSGRSSDEQYF
TRBJ2-7 NA NA TRBV18 TGTGCCAGCTCACCACCGGCAGGAGGTATCTACGAGCAGTACTTC CASSPPAGGIYEQYF
TRBJ2-7 NA NA TRBV11-2 TGTGCCAGCAGCTTAGTAGCACTGAGCTCCTACGAGCAGTACTTC CASSLVALSSYEQYF
TRBJ2-5 NA TRBD2 TRBV5-5 TGTGCCAGCAGCTTGGAGGGGACTAGAGAAGAGACCCAGTACTTC CASSLEGTREETQYF
TRBJ2-7 NA NA TRBV27 TGTGCCAGCAGTCCGACAGGTAGAAATGCCTACGAGCAGTACTTC CASSPTGRNAYEQYF
TRBJ2-5 NA NA TRBV7-9 TGTGCCAGCAGCCCGAAGGGGAGACCAGAGACCCAGTACTTC CASSPKGRPETQYF
TRBJ2-1 NA TRBD1 TRBV11-2 TGTGCCAGCAGCTTCGGGACAGTTGAGCAGTTCTTC CASSFGTVEQFF
TRBJ2-1 NA NA TRBV4-1 TGCGCCAGCAGCCCTGTTGACTACAATGAGCAGTTCTTC CASSPVDYNEQFF
TRBJ2-3 NA TRBD2 TRBV29-1 TGCAGCGTTGATTTGGGGACTAGCGGCACAGATACGCAGTATTTT CSVDLGTSGTDTQYF
TRBJ1-1 NA NA TRBV5-6 TGTGCCAGCAGCGTGACAGCCCGGGGCACTGAAGCTTTCTTT CASSVTARGTEAFF
TRBJ1-1 few TRBD1 TRBV27 TGTGCCAGCAGTTTAGTTCAGGGGGTCACTGAAGCTTTCTTT CASSLVQGVTEAFF
TRBJ2-1 NA TRBD2 TRBV28 TGTGCCAGCAGTTTTATAACTAGCGGGAGGAATGAGCAGTTCTTC CASSFITSGRNEQFF